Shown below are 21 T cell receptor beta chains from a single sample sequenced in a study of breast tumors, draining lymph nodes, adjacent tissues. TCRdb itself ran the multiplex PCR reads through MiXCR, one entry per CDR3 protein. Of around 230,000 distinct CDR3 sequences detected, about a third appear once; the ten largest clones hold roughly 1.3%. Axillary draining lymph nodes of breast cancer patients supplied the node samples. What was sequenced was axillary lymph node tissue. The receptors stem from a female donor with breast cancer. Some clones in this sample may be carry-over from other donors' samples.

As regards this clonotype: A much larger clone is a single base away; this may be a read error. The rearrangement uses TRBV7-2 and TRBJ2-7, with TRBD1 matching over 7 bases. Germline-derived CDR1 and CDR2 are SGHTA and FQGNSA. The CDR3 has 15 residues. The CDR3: CASSLTRDRYYEQHF. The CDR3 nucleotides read TGTGCCAGCAGCCTAACCCGGGACAGATATTACGAGCAGCACTTC.

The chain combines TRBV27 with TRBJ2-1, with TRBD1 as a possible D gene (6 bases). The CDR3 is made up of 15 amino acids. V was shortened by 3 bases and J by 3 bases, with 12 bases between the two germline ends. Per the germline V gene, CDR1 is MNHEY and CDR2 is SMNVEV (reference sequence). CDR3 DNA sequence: TGTGCCAGCAGTTTGCAGCAGGGGTTCTACAATGAGCAGTTCTTC. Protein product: CASSLQQGFYNEQFF.

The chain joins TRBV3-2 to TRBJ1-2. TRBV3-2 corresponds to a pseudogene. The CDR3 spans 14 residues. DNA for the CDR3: TGTGCCAGCAGCCAAGACACGGAACTAGCGGGGTACACCTTC. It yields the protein CASSQDTELAGYTF.

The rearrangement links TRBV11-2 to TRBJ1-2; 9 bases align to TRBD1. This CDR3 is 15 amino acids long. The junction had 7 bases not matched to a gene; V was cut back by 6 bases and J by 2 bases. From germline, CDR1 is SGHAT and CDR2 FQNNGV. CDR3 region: CASSTAGTGNYGYTF. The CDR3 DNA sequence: TGTGCCAGCAGTACAGCCGGGACAGGGAACTATGGCTACACCTTC.

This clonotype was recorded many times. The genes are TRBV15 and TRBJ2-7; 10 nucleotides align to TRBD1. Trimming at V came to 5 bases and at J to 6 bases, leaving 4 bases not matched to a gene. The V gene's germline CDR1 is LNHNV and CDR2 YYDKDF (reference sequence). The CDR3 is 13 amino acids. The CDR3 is CATSAGTGVEQYF. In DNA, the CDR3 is TGTGCCACCAGCGCAGGGACAGGGGTCGAGCAGTACTTC.

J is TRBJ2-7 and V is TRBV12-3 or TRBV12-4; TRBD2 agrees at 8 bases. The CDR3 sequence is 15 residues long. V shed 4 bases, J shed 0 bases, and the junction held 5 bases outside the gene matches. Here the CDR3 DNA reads TGTGCCAGCAGTTACTCGAGCGGGAGCTCCTACGAGCAGTACTTC. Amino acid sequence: CASSYSSGSSYEQYF.

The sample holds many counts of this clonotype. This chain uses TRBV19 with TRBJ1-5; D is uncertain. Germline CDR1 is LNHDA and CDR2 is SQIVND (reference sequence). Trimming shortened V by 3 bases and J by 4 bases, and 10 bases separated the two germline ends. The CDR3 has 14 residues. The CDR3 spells CASSMRRGNQPQHF. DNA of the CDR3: TGTGCCAGTAGTATGAGGAGAGGTAATCAGCCCCAGCATTTT.

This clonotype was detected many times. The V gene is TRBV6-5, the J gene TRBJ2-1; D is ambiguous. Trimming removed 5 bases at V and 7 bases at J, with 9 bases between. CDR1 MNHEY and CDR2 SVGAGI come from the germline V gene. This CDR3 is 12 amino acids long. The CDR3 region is CASSPRANEQFF. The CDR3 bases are TGTGCCAGCAGTCCTAGAGCTAATGAGCAGTTCTTC.

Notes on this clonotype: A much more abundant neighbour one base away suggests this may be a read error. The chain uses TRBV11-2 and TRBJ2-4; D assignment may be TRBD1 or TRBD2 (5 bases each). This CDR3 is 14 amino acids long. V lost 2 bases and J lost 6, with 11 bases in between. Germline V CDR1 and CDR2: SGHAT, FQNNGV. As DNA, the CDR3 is TGTGCCAGCAGCTTACGAGGGACCACAAACATTCAGTACTTC. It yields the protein CASSLRGTTNIQYF.

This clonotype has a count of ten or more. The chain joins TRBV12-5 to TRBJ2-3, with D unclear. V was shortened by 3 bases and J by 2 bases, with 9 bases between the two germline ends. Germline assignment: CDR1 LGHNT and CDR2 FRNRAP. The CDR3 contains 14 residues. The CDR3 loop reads CASGFRQLTDTQYF. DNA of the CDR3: TGTGCTAGTGGTTTCAGGCAGCTCACAGATACGCAGTATTTT.

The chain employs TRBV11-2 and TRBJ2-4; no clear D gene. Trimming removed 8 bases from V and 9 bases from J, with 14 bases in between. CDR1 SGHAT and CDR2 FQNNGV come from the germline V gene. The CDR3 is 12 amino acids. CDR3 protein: CASAPDSTIQYF. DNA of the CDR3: TGTGCCAGCGCCCCCGACTCGACCATTCAGTACTTC.

CDR3 sequence: CASIRSPRAPEAFF. CDR3 nucleotide sequence: TGTGCCAGCATTCGATCCCCAAGGGCCCCTGAAGCTTTCTTT. The rearrangement joins TRBV6-1 to TRBJ1-1, with no clear D. V gave up 7 bases and J gave up 6 bases, with 18 bases separating them. The CDR3 is made up of 14 amino acids. CDR1 and CDR2 (germline): MNHNS, SASEGT.

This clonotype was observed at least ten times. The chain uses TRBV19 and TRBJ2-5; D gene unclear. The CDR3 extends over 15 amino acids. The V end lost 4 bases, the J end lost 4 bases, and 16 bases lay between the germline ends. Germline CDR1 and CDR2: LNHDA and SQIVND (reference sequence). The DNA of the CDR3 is TGTGCCAGTAGTACCAGACACTCCCCAGGAGAGACCCAGTACTTC. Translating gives CASSTRHSPGETQYF.

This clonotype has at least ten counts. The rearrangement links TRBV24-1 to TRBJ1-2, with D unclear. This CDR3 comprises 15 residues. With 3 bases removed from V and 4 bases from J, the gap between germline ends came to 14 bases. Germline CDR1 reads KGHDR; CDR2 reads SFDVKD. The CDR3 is CATSDPGSNGYGYTF. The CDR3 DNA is TGTGCCACCAGTGATCCGGGTTCCAATGGCTATGGCTACACCTTC.

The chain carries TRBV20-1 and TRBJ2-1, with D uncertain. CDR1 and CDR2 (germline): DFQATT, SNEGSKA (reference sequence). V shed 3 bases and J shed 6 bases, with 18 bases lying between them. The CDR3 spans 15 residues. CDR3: CSASLPAIKTNEQFF. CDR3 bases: TGCAGTGCTAGCCTCCCGGCAATTAAAACCAATGAGCAGTTCTTC.

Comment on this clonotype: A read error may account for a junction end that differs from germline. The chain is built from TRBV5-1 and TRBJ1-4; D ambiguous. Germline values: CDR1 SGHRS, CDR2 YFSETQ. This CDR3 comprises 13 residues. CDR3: CASSLEWAEKPFF. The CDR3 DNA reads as TGCGCCAGCAGCCTGGAGTGGGCTGAAAAACCGTTTTTT.

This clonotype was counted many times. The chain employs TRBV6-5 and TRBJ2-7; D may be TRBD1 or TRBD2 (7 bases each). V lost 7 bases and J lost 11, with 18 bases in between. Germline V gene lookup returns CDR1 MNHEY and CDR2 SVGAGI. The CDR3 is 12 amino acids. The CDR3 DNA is TGTGCCAGCACCCACGGGCCAGGGGGGGAGTACTTC. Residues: CASTHGPGGEYF.

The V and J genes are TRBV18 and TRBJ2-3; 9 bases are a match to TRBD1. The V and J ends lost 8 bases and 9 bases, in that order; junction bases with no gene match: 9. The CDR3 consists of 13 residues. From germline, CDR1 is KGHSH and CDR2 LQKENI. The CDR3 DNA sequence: TGTGCCAGCCCCCCCGTCGACAGGGGGACGCAGTATTTT. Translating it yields CASPPVDRGTQYF.

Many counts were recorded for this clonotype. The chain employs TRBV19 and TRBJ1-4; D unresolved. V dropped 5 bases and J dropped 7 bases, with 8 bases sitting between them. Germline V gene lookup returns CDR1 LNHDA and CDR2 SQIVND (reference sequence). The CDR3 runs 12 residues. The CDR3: CASSWISEKLFF. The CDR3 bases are TGTGCCAGTAGTTGGATCAGTGAAAAACTGTTTTTT.

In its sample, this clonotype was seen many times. The CDR3 loop is CASSVGSDGPNEQFF. The DNA for the CDR3 is TGTGCCAGCAGCGTAGGAAGCGACGGACCGAATGAGCAGTTCTTC. The rearrangement joins TRBV9 to TRBJ2-1; D is ambiguous. The CDR3 has 15 amino acids. Germline CDR1 SGDLS, CDR2 YYNGEE. Trimming took 0 bases from V and 7 from J, leaving 14 bases between them. Full variable domain (missing parts from reference TRBV9 and TRBJ2-1): DSGVTQTPKHLITATGQRVTLRCSPRSGDLSVYWYQQSLDQGLQFLIQYYNGEERAKGNILERFSAQQFPDLHSELNLSSLELGDSALYFCASSVGSDGPNEQFFGPGTRLTVL.

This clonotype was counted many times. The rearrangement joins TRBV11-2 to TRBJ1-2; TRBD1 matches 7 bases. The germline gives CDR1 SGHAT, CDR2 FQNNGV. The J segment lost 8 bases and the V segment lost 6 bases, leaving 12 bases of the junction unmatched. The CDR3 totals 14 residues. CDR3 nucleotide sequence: TGTGCCAGCAGTTTGATAGAAGGGGGCGCGGGCTACACCTTC. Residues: CASSLIEGGAGYTF.